This TCR beta chain was profiled in a study of T-cell reconstitution after alpha-beta-depleted transplantation in children. This clonotype was seen more than once but under ten times. The trim removed 2 bases at V and 5 bases at J, leaving 5 bases unmatched. Germline assignment: CDR1 SGHAT and CDR2 FQNNGV. This CDR3 has 15 residues. Preparing the TCRbeta library involved the use of unique molecular identifiers. TCRdb re-called the PCR reads through MiXCR, storing one row per CDR3 protein. Among 250,000 to 350,000 distinct CDR3 sequences listed, 9.9% were seen once. This sequence joins TRBV11-2 and TRBJ1-4, with 7 bases identical to TRBD1. The receptor comes from a human donor who donated a stem cell graft to a child with SCID. The sample in question was PBMCs from the stem cell graft donor, obtained from the stem cell graft. The CDR3 nucleotides are TGTGCCAGCAGCTTACACCGACAGGGAAATGAAAAACTGTTTTTT. It specifies CASSLHRQGNEKLFF.